This TCR beta chain was sequenced for a study of T-cell memory formation after mild COVID-19. CDR1 MNHEY and CDR2 SVGAGI come from the germline V gene. The V gene end was trimmed by 11 bases and the J gene end by 6 bases; junction bases not matched to a gene: 9. The CDR3 is 13 amino acids. This clonotype was observed a few times. TCRdb independently ran MiXCR on the 5' RACE reads; one entry per CDR3 protein. The data show around 340,000 distinct CDR3 sequences, approximately 15% seen once. The origin of this receptor is a young man who had mild COVID-19 (a few samples of this study predate the infection). Cell type and time point are not known. Sequenced: PBMCs or a T cell subset sorted from them (not recorded which). V is TRBV6-5 and J is TRBJ2-1; TRBD1 matches 8 bases. This CDR3 is CASRQGLSNEQFF. The CDR3 bases are TGTGCCTCGAGACAGGGGCTAAGCAATGAGCAGTTCTTC.